The 14 T cell receptor beta chains reported below all come from one sample, sequenced in a study of blood T cell repertoires in COVID-19. Sequencing was performed with immunoSEQ multiplex PCR; in TCRdb, only in-frame clones are kept and a portion is missing. The data show 210,000 or so clones, with roughly 78% seen just once and approximately 12% held by the top ten. The sample comprised peripheral blood. All receptors come from a middle-aged woman with acute or convalescent COVID-19.

The gene calls are TRBV12-3 or TRBV12-4 and TRBJ2-3; maybe TRBD2 (5 bases). V dropped 6 bases and J dropped 8 bases, with 15 bases sitting between them. CDR3 size: 13 residues. The CDR3 loop reads CASSEGLAGTQYF. The CDR3 bases are TGTGCCAGCAGCGAGGGCCTAGCCGGTACGCAGTATTTT.

This chain uses TRBV30 with TRBJ1-5, with TRBD1 as a possible D gene (6 bases). Trimming left V 1 base short and J 4 bases short, with 8 bases between. The CDR3 loop spans 13 amino acids. Germline CDR1 GTSNPN, CDR2 SVGIG (reference sequence). For the CDR3, the DNA is TGTGCCTGGAGTGCAGGGGCGAATCAGCCCCAGCATTTT. Residues: CAWSAGANQPQHF.

Written as DNA, the CDR3 is TGTGCCAGCAGCTTGGCGGGAAGGGCCCAGGAGACCCAGTACTTC. Translation: CASSLAGRAQETQYF. This chain joins TRBV5-6 and TRBJ2-5, with D perhaps matching TRBD2 (5 bases). In germline, CDR1 is SGHDT, CDR2 YYEEEE. The CDR3 covers 15 residues. V lost 0 bases and J lost 5, with 14 bases in between.

DNA for the CDR3: TGTGCCTGGAGTGTAAGGGAGGGGAGGGACCAGTACTTC. Amino acids: CAWSVREGRDQYF. V gene TRBV30 combines with J gene TRBJ2-5; TRBD2 matches 7 bases. CDR1 GTSNPN and CDR2 SVGIG come from the germline V gene (reference sequence). With 0 bases clipped from V and 10 bases from J, the junction kept 8 bases outside the gene matches. This CDR3 has 13 residues.

V and J are TRBV4-3 and TRBJ2-3; the match to TRBD2 covers 11 bases. CDR1 and CDR2 (germline): LGHNA, YSLEER. V lost 3 bases to trimming and J lost 0 bases; unmatched junction nucleotides: 2. The CDR3 has 16 amino acids. CDR3 nucleotide sequence: TGCGCCAGCAGCCAGGCTAGCGGGAGGAGCACAGATACGCAGTATTTT. Its translation: CASSQASGRSTDTQYF.

The chain is built from TRBV10-2 and TRBJ1-6, with 7 positions matching TRBD1. The CDR3 sequence is 19 residues long. J gave up 6 bases and V 0 bases, and 14 bases lay outside the gene matches. Looked up from germline, CDR1 is WSHSY and CDR2 is SAAADI. The CDR3 sequence: CASSESSELRGRGNSPLHF. CDR3 coding DNA: TGCGCCAGCAGTGAGTCGTCCGAGTTGAGGGGGCGCGGTAATTCACCCCTCCACTTT.

CDR3 DNA sequence: TGTGCCAGCTCACCCGGGACAGGGCCGTACTATGGCTACACCTTC. This gives the protein CASSPGTGPYYGYTF. The J gene is TRBJ1-2, the V gene TRBV18, with TRBD1 matching over 9 bases. The trim removed 3 bases at V and 3 bases at J, leaving 5 bases unmatched. CDR1 and CDR2 (germline): KGHSH, LQKENI. The CDR3 has 15 residues.

The chain is built from TRBV6-1 and TRBJ1-5; TRBD1 is a possible D gene (5 bases). V was cut by 4 bases and J by 6 bases, with 19 bases left in between. Germline V gene lookup returns CDR1 MNHNS and CDR2 SASEGT. The CDR3 loop spans 16 amino acids. Here the CDR3 DNA reads TGTGCCAGCAGTGGGAGGGGAGGGTACGTCGGTCAGCCCCAGCATTTT. As protein: CASSGRGGYVGQPQHF.

The V gene is TRBV19, the J gene TRBJ2-1; a possible D gene is TRBD2 (6 bases). The germline V gene has CDR1 LNHDA and CDR2 SQIVND (reference sequence). The CDR3 runs to 15 residues. Trimming took 5 bases from V and 3 from J, leaving 14 bases between them. In DNA, the CDR3 is TGTGCCAGTAGTTCTTCCGGGACTCTCTACAATGAGCAGTTCTTC. Residues: CASSSSGTLYNEQFF.

This clone was detected only a few times. This rearrangement joins TRBV21-1 to TRBJ2-1; TRBD1, the table's D call, was not compared with the DNA. TRBV21-1 is tagged as a pseudogene. The CDR3 runs to 16 residues. This CDR3 reads CASSGHRKRSYNEQFF. CDR3 DNA: TGTGCCAGCAGCGGTCACAGGAAAAGGTCCTACAATGAGCAGTTCTTC.

This clone was detected once. The chain links TRBV6-5 to TRBJ1-1; D call uncertain. Trimming shortened V by 2 bases and J by 1 base, and 8 bases separated the two germline ends. This CDR3 spans 14 amino acids. From germline, CDR1 is MNHEY and CDR2 SVGAGI. CDR3 nucleotides: TGTGCCAGCAGTTACGGCTCAGGGAACACTGAAGCTTTCTTT. Translated: CASSYGSGNTEAFF.

The J gene is TRBJ2-7, the V gene TRBV29-1; 9 positions agree with TRBD2. The CDR3 has 14 amino acids. V lost 5 bases to trimming and J lost 0 bases; unmatched junction nucleotides: 5. In germline, CDR1 is SQVTM, CDR2 ANQGSEA. This CDR3 reads CSVLAGRNSYEQYF. The DNA of the CDR3 is TGCAGCGTTCTAGCGGGGCGAAACTCCTACGAGCAGTACTTC.

The chain employs TRBV11-2 and TRBJ2-7, with 9 bases aligning to TRBD1. The germline V gene encodes CDR1 SGHAT and CDR2 FQNNGV. Trimming at V came to 2 bases and at J to 4 bases, leaving 6 bases not matched to a gene. The CDR3 covers 15 residues. The chain's CDR3 is CASSLPGTGRYEQYF. The CDR3 nucleotides read TGTGCCAGCAGCTTACCCGGGACAGGGCGATACGAGCAGTACTTC.

The rearrangement uses TRBV18 and TRBJ1-6; D perhaps matches TRBD1 (6 bases). Germline assignment: CDR1 KGHSH and CDR2 LQKENI. Trimming took off 2 bases at V and 5 bases at J, with 10 bases between the two ends. This CDR3 is built from 15 residues. CDR3 sequence reads: CASSPWTVHNSPLHF. In nucleotides, the CDR3 is TGTGCCAGCTCACCATGGACAGTCCATAATTCACCCCTCCACTTT.